The source of this T cell receptor beta chain is a study of blood T cell repertoires in COVID-19. As processed by the authors: Reference gene primer amplification gave nucleated cell count estimates. Clones were sequenced by immunoSEQ multiplex PCR, and TCRdb holds only the in-frame ones, with some missing. That table is the source of V, J and clone size, and D and trimming were worked out from the DNA. The sample shows around 100,000 clones, roughly 81% of them seen only once. The CDR3 loop spans 13 amino acids. Germline V lookup: CDR1 SGHTA, CDR2 FQGNSA. Trimming at V came to 5 bases and at J to 11 bases, leaving 6 bases not matched to a gene.

This TCR derives from a middle-aged man with acute or convalescent COVID-19. The material sequenced was peripheral blood. The J gene is TRBJ1-5, the V gene TRBV7-2; 10 bases line up with TRBD1. CDR3 loop: CASSGRTGGSQHF. CDR3 sequence (DNA): TGTGCCAGCAGCGGGCGGACAGGGGGGTCCCAGCATTTT.